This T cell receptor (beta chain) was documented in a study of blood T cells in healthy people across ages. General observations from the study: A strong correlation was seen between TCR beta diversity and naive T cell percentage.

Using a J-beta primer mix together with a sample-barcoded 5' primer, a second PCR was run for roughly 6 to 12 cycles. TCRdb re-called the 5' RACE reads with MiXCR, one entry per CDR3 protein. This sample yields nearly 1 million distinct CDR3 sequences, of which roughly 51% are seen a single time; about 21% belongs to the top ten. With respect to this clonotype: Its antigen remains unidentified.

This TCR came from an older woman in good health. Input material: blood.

The CDR3 nucleotides read TGTGCCAGCAGCCAAGGTTCGAGGAATGGCTACACCTTC. This translates into CASSQGSRNGYTF. This chain joins TRBV4-2 and TRBJ1-2; D gene unclear. This CDR3 is built from 13 residues. Germline V CDR1 and CDR2: LGHNA, YNFKEQ. V was pared by 1 base and J by 6 bases, with 9 bases between.